This T cell receptor (beta chain) was found in a study of T cell responses to AZD1222 COVID-19 vaccine. Turning to this clone: Its antigen is unidentified.

The length of the CDR3 is 19 residues. Per the germline V gene, CDR1 is SGDLS and CDR2 is YYNGEE. Unmatched junction bases numbered 12, after V lost 3 bases and J lost 0 bases. TCRdb's table, derived via immunoSEQ multiplex PCR, lists solely in-frame clones and lacks some. Of roughly 100,000 clones listed, approximately 89% are singletons. Notes on the study in general: The peak T cell response came first, and repertoires were sampled only after it. Across spike, vaccine-associated CD4 TCRs were found, dominant at 160-218 and 743-854. Possibly, clonal diversity was underestimated; donors were largely white British and included more females.

This specimen consisted of peripheral blood, obtained 28 days after the second AZD1222 dose. V gene TRBV9 combines with J gene TRBJ2-4; 10 bases match TRBD2. The receptor was isolated from an adult who received the AZD1222 COVID-19 vaccine. CDR3 in DNA: TGTGCCAGCAGCGACCGACTAGCGGGCCCGGAGCTAGCCAAAAACATTCAGTACTTC. This sequence encodes CASSDRLAGPELAKNIQYF.